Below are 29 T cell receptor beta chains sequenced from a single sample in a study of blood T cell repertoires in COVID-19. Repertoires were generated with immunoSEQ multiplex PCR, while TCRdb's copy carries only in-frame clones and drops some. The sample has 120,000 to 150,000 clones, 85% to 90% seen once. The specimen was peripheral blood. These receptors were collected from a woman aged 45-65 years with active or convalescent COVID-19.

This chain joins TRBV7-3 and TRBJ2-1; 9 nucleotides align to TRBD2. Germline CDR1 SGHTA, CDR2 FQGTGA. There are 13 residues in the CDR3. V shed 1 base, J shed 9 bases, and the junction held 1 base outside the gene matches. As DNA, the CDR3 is TGTGCCAGCAGCTTAAAAGCGGGGGGTGAGCAGTTCTTC. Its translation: CASSLKAGGEQFF.

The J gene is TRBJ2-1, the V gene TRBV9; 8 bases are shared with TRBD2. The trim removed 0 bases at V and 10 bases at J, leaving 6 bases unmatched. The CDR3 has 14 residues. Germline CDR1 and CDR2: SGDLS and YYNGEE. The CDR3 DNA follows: TGTGCCAGCAGCGTAGAGGGCGGGGGGCTGGAGCAGTTCTTC. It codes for CASSVEGGGLEQFF.

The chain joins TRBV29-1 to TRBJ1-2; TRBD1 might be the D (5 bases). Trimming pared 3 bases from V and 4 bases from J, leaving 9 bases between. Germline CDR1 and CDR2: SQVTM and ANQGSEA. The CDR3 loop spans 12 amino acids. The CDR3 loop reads CSVDRQIYGYTF. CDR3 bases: TGCAGCGTTGATAGACAGATCTATGGCTACACCTTC.

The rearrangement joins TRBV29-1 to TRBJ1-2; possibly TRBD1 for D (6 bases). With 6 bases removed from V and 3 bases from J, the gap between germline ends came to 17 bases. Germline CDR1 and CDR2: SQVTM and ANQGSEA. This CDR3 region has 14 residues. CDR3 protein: CSVGGTGFDYGYTF. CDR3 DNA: TGCAGCGTAGGGGGAACAGGGTTCGACTATGGCTACACCTTC.

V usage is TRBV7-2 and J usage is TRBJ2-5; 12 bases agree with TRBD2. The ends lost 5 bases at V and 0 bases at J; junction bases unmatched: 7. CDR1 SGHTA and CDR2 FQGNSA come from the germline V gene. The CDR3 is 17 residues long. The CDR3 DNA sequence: TGTGCCAGCAGCAGACTAGCGGGAGCGATGTACCAAGAGACCCAGTACTTC. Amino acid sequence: CASSRLAGAMYQETQYF.

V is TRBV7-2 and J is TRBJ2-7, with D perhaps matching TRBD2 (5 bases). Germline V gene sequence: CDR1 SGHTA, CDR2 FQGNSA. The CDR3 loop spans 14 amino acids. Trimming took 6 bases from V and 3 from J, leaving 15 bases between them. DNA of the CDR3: TGTGCCAGCAGGGGTAATAGTAGCGTCTACGAGCAGTACTTC. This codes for CASRGNSSVYEQYF.

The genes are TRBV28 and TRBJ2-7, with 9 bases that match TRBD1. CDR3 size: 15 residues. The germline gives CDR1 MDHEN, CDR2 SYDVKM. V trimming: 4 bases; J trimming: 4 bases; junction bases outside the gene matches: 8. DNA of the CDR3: TGTGCCAGCAGTTCCTCCGGGACAGGGATATACGAGCAGTACTTC. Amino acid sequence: CASSSSGTGIYEQYF.

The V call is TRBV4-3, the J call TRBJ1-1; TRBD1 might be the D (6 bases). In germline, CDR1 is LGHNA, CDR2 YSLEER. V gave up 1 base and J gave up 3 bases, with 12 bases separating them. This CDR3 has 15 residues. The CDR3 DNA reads TGCGCCAGCAGCCAAGTAGCGGGGGGCGACACTGAAGCTTTCTTT. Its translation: CASSQVAGGDTEAFF.

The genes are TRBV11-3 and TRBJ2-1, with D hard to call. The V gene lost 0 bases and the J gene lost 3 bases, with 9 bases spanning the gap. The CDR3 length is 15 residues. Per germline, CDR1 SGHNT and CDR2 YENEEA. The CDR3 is CASSLDGLDYNEQFF. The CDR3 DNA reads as TGTGCCAGCAGCTTAGATGGCCTAGACTACAATGAGCAGTTCTTC. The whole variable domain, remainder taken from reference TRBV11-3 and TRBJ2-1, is EAGVVQSPRYKIIEKKQPVAFWCNPISGHNTLYWYLQNLGQGPELLIRYENEEAVDDSQLPKDRFSAERLKGVDSTLKIQPAELGDSAVYLCASSLDGLDYNEQFFGPGTRLTVL.

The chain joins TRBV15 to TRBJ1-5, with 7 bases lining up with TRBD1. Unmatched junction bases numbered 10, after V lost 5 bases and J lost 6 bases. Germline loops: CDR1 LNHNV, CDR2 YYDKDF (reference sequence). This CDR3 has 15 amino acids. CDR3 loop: CATSEEGAIGQPQHF. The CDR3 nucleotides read TGTGCCACCAGCGAGGAGGGGGCAATCGGTCAGCCCCAGCATTTT.

DNA of the CDR3: TGTGCCAGCAGCCAGGGGACAGTCAAAAACATTCAGTACTTC. As protein: CASSQGTVKNIQYF. The J gene is TRBJ2-4, the V gene TRBV3-1 (or the pseudogene TRBV3-2); 7 bases agree with TRBD1. Germline CDR1 is LGHDT and CDR2 is YNNKEL (reference sequence). This CDR3 has 14 amino acids. J was trimmed by 3 bases and V by 3 bases; bases with no gene match: 2.

As DNA, the CDR3 is TGTGCCAGCTCCCCAAACGGACAGGGCAGAGAGCAGTTCTTC. Protein sequence: CASSPNGQGREQFF. The V call is TRBV18, the J call TRBJ2-1; 8 bases map to TRBD1. The CDR3 is 14 residues long. Unmatched junction bases numbered 11, after V lost 6 bases and J lost 10 bases. Germline CDR1 reads KGHSH; CDR2 reads LQKENI.

CDR3 amino acids: CASSHGLDWYNEQFF. The DNA of the CDR3 is TGTGCCAGCAGCCACGGACTAGATTGGTACAATGAGCAGTTCTTC. The chain recombines TRBV14 with TRBJ2-1; the match to TRBD2 covers 7 bases. V was clipped by 3 bases and J by 4 bases; unmatched bases: 6. The CDR3 consists of 15 residues. Germline CDR1 SGHDN, CDR2 FVKESK. The full variable domain, in which reference TRBV14 and TRBJ2-1 provide the parts outside the CDR3, is EAGVTQFPSHSVIEKGQTVTLRCDPISGHDNLYWYRRVMGKEIKFLLHFVKESKQDESGMPNNRFLAERTGGTYSTLKVQPAELEDSGVYFCASSHGLDWYNEQFFGPGTRLTVL.

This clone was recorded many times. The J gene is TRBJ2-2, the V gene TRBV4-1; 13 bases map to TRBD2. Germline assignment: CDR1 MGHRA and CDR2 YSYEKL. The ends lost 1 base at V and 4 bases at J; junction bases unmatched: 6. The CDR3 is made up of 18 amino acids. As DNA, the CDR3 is TGCGCCAGCAGCCAAGTTGGACTAGCGGGGGCGCTCACCGGGGAGCTGTTTTTT. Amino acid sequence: CASSQVGLAGALTGELFF.

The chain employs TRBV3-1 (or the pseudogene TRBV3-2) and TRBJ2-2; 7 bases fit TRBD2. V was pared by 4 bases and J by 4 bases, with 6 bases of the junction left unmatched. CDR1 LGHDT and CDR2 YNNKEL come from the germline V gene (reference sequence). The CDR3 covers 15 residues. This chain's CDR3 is CASSPRASGTGELFF. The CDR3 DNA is TGTGCCAGCAGCCCTCGGGCTAGCGGCACCGGGGAGCTGTTTTTT.

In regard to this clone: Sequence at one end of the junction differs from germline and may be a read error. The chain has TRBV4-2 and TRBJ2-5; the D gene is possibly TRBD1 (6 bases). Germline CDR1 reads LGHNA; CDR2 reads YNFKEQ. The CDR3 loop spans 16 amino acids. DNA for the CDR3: TGTGACAGCAGCCTCTCAAGCCAGGGGCAATCGGAGACCCAGTACTTC. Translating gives CDSSLSSQGQSETQYF.

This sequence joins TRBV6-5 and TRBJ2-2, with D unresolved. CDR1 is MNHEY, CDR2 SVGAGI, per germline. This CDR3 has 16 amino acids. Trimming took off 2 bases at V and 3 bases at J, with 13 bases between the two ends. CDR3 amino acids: CASSYVQLWDTGELFF. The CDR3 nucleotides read TGTGCCAGCAGTTACGTACAGCTTTGGGACACCGGGGAGCTGTTTTTT.

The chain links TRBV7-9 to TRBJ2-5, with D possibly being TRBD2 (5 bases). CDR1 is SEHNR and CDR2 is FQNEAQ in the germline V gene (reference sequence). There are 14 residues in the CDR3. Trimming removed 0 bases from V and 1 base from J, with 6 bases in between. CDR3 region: CASSLARVQETQYF. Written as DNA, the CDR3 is TGTGCCAGCAGCTTAGCGAGGGTCCAAGAGACCCAGTACTTC.

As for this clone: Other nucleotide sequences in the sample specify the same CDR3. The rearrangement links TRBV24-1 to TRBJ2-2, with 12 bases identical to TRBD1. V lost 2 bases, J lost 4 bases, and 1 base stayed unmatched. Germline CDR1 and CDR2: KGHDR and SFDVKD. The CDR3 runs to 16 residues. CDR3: CATSDWDRGRTGELFF. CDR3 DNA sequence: TGTGCCACCAGTGATTGGGACAGGGGGCGCACCGGGGAGCTGTTTTTT.

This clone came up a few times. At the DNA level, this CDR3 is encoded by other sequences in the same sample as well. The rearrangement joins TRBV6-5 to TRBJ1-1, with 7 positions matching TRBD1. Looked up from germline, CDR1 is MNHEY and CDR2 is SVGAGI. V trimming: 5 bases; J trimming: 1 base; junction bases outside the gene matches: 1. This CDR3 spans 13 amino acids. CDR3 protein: CASSRQGNTEAFF. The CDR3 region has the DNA TGTGCCAGCAGTCGACAGGGGAACACTGAAGCTTTCTTT.

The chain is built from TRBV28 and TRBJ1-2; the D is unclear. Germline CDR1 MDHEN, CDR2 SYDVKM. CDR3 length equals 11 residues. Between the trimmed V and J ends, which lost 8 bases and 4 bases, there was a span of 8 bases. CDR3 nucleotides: TGTGCCAGCGGGCCAGGCTATGGCTACACCTTC. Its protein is CASGPGYGYTF.

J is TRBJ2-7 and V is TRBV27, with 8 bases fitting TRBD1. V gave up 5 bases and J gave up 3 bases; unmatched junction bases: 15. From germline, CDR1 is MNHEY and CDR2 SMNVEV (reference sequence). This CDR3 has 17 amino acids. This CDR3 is CASSPSVGQGLGYEQYF. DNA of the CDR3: TGTGCCAGCAGTCCCTCGGTTGGACAGGGATTAGGCTACGAGCAGTACTTC.

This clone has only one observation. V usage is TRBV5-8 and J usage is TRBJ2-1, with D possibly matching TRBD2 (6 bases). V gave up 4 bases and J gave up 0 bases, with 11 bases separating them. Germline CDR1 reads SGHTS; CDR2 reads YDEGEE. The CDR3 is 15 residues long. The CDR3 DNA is TGTGCCAGCAGCGCGGGACGGGGCTCCTACAATGAGCAGTTCTTC. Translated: CASSAGRGSYNEQFF.

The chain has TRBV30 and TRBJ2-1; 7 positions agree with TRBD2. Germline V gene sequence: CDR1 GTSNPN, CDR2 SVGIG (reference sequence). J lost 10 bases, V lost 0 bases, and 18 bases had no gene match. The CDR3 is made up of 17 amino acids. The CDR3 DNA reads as TGTGCCTGGAGTGTACACTCGGGTCATCGAGCGGGGAACGAGCAGTTCTTC. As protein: CAWSVHSGHRAGNEQFF.

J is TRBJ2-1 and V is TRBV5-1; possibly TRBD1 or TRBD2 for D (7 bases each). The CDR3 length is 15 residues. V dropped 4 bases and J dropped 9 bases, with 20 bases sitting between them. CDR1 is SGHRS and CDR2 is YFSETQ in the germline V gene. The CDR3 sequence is CASSVGGTVDPEQFF. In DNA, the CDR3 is TGCGCCAGCAGCGTGGGGGGGACAGTGGACCCTGAGCAGTTCTTC. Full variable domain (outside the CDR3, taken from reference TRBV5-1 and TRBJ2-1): KAGVTQTPRYLIKTRGQQVTLSCSPISGHRSVSWYQQTPGQGLQFLFEYFSETQRNKGNFPGRFSGRQFSNSRSEMNVSTLELGDSALYLCASSVGGTVDPEQFFGPGTRLTVL.

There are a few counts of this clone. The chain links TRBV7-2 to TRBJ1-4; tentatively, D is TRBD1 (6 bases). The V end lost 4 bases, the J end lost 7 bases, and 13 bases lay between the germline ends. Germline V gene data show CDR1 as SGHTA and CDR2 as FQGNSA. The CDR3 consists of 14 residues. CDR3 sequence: CASSSDSPIEKLFF. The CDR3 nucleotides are TGTGCCAGCAGCTCGGACAGTCCAATTGAAAAACTGTTTTTT.

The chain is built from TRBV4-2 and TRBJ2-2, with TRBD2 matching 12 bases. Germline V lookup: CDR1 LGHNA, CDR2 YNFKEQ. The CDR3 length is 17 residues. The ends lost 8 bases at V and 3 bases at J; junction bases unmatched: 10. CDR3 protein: CASAGLAGGPHTGELFF. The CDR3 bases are TGTGCCAGCGCGGGTCTAGCGGGGGGGCCGCACACCGGGGAGCTGTTTTTT.

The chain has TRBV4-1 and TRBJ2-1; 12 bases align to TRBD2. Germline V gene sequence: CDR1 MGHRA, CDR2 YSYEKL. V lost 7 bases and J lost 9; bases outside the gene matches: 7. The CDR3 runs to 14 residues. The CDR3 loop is CASTVTSGSSEQFF. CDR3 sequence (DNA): TGCGCCAGCACCGTGACTAGCGGGAGTTCTGAGCAGTTCTTC.

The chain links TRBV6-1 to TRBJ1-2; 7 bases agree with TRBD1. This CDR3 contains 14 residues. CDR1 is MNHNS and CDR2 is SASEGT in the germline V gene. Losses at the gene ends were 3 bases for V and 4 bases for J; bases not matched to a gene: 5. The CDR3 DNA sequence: TGTGCCAGCAGTGACCGGACAGGCCGCTATGGCTACACCTTC. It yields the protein CASSDRTGRYGYTF.